A selection of T cell receptor beta chains follows, all from one sample in a study of cytomegalovirus exposure and HLA in healthy donors. Using immunoSEQ multiplex PCR, the repertoire was profiled, and TCRdb retains in-frame clones only, with some absent. This table holds approximately 180,000 clones, around 75% found once. Sequencing was performed on PBMCs. These receptors came from a male donor in good health and CMV-seronegative. CDR3s include the opening cysteine and the closing phenylalanine or tryptophan. The D gene is left open where the match is weak. A row's size may be missing; if present it is once, few, many or a size class.

TRBJ1-2 | NA | 14 | TRBV15 | NA | TGTGCCACCAGCAGAGATTTGGGGGGCTATGGCTACACCTTC | CATSRDLGGYGYTF
TRBJ1-1 | NA | 14 | TRBV5-1 | NA | TGCGCCAGCGCCTCCAGGGGACGGAACACTGAAGCTTTCTTT | CASASRGRNTEAFF
TRBJ2-1 | TRBD2 | 17 | TRBV4-1 | NA | TGCGCCAGCAGCCAAAGGACTAGCGGGGAAAGTGTGAGTGAGCAGTTCTTC | CASSQRTSGESVSEQFF
TRBJ2-6 | NA | 15 | TRBV7-3 | NA | TGTGCCAGCAGCTCGGATGCGAGGGGGGCCAACGTCCTGACTTTC | CASSSDARGANVLTF
TRBJ2-5 | NA | 11 | TRBV7-9 | NA | TGTTCCAGCAGCCCGCGAGAGACCCAGTACTTC | CSSSPRETQYF
TRBJ1-6 | NA | 11 | TRBV30 | once | TGTGCCTGTCGGACATCCTCGACCCTCCACTTT | CACRTSSTLHF
TRBJ2-1 | NA | 16 | TRBV6-4 | NA | TGTGCCAGCAGTGTAGGGCAGGGGATCTCCTACAATGAGCAGTTCTTC | CASSVGQGISYNEQFF
TRBJ2-1 | TRBD1 | 15 | TRBV15 | NA | TGTGCCACCAGCAGTCTGACAGGGCTCAGCAATGAGCAGTTCTTC | CATSSLTGLSNEQFF
TRBJ2-2 | TRBD1 | 17 | TRBV5-1 | NA | TGCGCCAGCAGCCCTACACCGGGACAGGAGGGCACCGGGGAGCTGTTTTTT | CASSPTPGQEGTGELFF
TRBJ2-1 | TRBD2 | 15 | TRBV7-9 | NA | TGTGCCAGCAGCTTAGCCCGGACTAGCTACAATGAGCAGTTCTTC | CASSLARTSYNEQFF
TRBJ1-5 | NA | 14 | TRBV29-1 | few | TGCAGCGTTGGTGTTACAGGGACGGGTCAGCCCCAGCATTTT | CSVGVTGTGQPQHF
TRBJ1-5 | NA | 15 | TRBV15 | NA | TGTGCCACCAGCAGAGATGTAGGGGCCCCCCGGCCCCAGCATTTT | CATSRDVGAPRPQHF
TRBJ2-1 | NA | 11 | TRBV6-5 | NA | TGTGCCAGCAGTCCCGGGAATGAGCAGTTCTTC | CASSPGNEQFF
TRBJ1-1 | NA | 16 | TRBV6-5 | NA | TGTGCCAGCAGTTATACCTCGCCCAGGTTGAACACTGAAGCTTTCTTT | CASSYTSPRLNTEAFF
TRBJ1-2 | TRBD1 | 15 | TRBV4-1 | NA | TGCGCCAGCAGCCAAGGCAGGGACAGGGGTTATGGCTACACCTTC | CASSQGRDRGYGYTF
TRBJ1-5 | NA | 14 | TRBV9 | NA | TGTGCCAGCGGACCTGACTATAGCAATCAGCCCCAGCATTTT | CASGPDYSNQPQHF
TRBJ1-5 | TRBD1 | 16 | TRBV19 | few | TGTGCCAGTAGTATCAAGACAGGGGGCTCTAATCAGCCCCAGCATTTT | CASSIKTGGSNQPQHF
TRBJ2-5 | TRBD2 | 18 | TRBV27 | NA | TGTGCCAGCAGTTTATATCCCCCCACAGCGGGGGTCGAAGAGACCCAGTACTTC | CASSLYPPTAGVEETQYF
TRBJ1-6 | TRBD1 | 15 | TRBV6-5 | NA | TGTGCCAGCAGTAACCCCGGGACAGGGGATTCACCCCTCCACTTT | CASSNPGTGDSPLHF
TRBJ2-3 | TRBD1 | 16 | TRBV6-4 | NA | TGTGCCAGCAGCGTCGCCGGGACAGGGGGCACAGATACGCAGTATTTT | CASSVAGTGGTDTQYF
TRBJ1-4 | NA | 12 | TRBV2 | NA | TGTGCCAGCAAACGGGAGGACGAAAAACTGTTTTTT | CASKREDEKLFF
TRBJ2-5 | NA | 13 | TRBV11-1 | NA | TGTGCCAGCAGTCGCGGATCCAAAGAGACCCAGTACTTC | CASSRGSKETQYF
TRBJ2-3 | NA | 14 | TRBV7-3 | NA | TGTGCCAGCAGCACCAGGGGGGCCACAGATACGCAGTATTTT | CASSTRGATDTQYF
TRBJ2-7 | NA | 13 | TRBV7-6 | NA | TGTGCCAGCAGCTCTGGTTTAAGGGGCGAGCAGTACTTC | CASSSGLRGEQYF
TRBJ1-2 | TRBD1 | 13 | TRBV5-4 | NA | TGTGCCAGCAGCCCGGACAGGAACTATGGCTACACCTTC | CASSPDRNYGYTF
TRBJ1-6 | NA | 13 | TRBV15 | NA | TGTGCCACCAGTACCTCAGGGGAATCACCCCTCCACTTT | CATSTSGESPLHF
TRBJ1-5 | TRBD1 | 15 | TRBV19 | NA | TGTGCCAGTGGGGTGGGGGACAGGAGCAATCAGCCCCAGCATTTT | CASGVGDRSNQPQHF
TRBJ2-7 | NA | 11 | TRBV20-1 | NA | TGCAGTGCGCCGAGATCCTACGAGCAGTACTTC | CSAPRSYEQYF
TRBJ2-7 | TRBD1 | 16 | TRBV6-1 | NA | TGTGCCAGCAGTGGAAGAACGGGACAGGGGGCTGGCGAGCAGTACTTC | CASSGRTGQGAGEQYF
TRBJ1-3 | NA | 15 | TRBV9 | NA | TGTGCCAGCAGCGGAACAGGTAACTCTGGAAACACCATATATTTT | CASSGTGNSGNTIYF
TRBJ1-5 | TRBD1 | 16 | TRBV13 | NA | TGTGCCAGCAGCCGGGAGGGGGCGAGCGGGATTCAGCCCCAGCATTTT | CASSREGASGIQPQHF
TRBJ1-2 | TRBD1 | 13 | TRBV5-5 | NA | TGTGCCAGCAGCTTCGGACAGGGATATGGATACACCTTC | CASSFGQGYGYTF
TRBJ2-3 | NA | 12 | TRBV29-1 | NA | TGCAGCTCTGGCAAAAGCACAGATACGCAGTATTTT | CSSGKSTDTQYF
TRBJ2-7 | TRBD1 | 17 | TRBV9 | NA | TGTGCCAGCAGCACTCGCACCGGGACAGGGCGGTTGGACGAGCAGTACTTC | CASSTRTGTGRLDEQYF
TRBJ2-3 | TRBD2 | 15 | TRBV2 | few | TGTGCCAGCAGTATAGCGGGGTACAGCACAGATACGCAGTATTTT | CASSIAGYSTDTQYF
TRBJ2-7 | TRBD2 | 17 | TRBV9 | NA | TGTGCCAGCAGCGCCGGACTAGCGGGGGGAAATACCTACGAGCAGTACTTC | CASSAGLAGGNTYEQYF
TRBJ2-1 | TRBD2 | 15 | TRBV6-6 | NA | TGTGCCAGCAGTTACGTGGCGGGGGGTTACAATGAGCAGTTCTTC | CASSYVAGGYNEQFF
TRBJ1-6 | NA | 16 | TRBV4-3 | NA | TGCGCCAGCAGCCAATCCCAGGCGGGGGGTAATTCACCCCTCCACTTT | CASSQSQAGGNSPLHF
TRBJ1-1 | NA | 13 | TRBV6-5 | few | TGTGCCAGCACCGATGCGAGCAACACTGAAGCTTTCTTT | CASTDASNTEAFF
TRBJ1-1 | NA | 11 | TRBV20-1 | few | TGCAGTGCCTCCAGGCGTGGTGAAGCTTTCTTT | CSASRRGEAFF
TRBJ1-5 | NA | 18 | TRBV30 | NA | TGTGCCTGGAGGGCCGGGACAACGATCACCGCTTCCAATCAGCCCCAGCATTTT | CAWRAGTTITASNQPQHF
TRBJ1-3 | TRBD1 | 16 | TRBV6-5 | NA | TGTGCCAGCAGTTCGCAGGGGGCTCTCTATGGAAACACCATATATTTT | CASSSQGALYGNTIYF
TRBJ1-1 | NA | 13 | TRBV6-5 | NA | TGTGCCAGCAGAGGACAGTTGAACACTGAAGCTTTCTTT | CASRGQLNTEAFF
TRBJ1-3 | TRBD1 | 15 | TRBV30 | NA | TGTGCCTGGAGTGTAGGGGACAGGGAAAGAAACACCATATATTTT | CAWSVGDRERNTIYF
TRBJ1-5 | TRBD1 | 16 | TRBV28 | few | TGTGCCAGCAGTAGCCGAGACAGGGGAAGTCGTCAGCCCCAGCATTTT | CASSSRDRGSRQPQHF
TRBJ1-2 | NA | 13 | TRBV7-8 | NA | TGTGCCAGCAGCTTAGGACATACTCAGGGCTACACCTTC | CASSLGHTQGYTF